Listed here are 23 T cell receptor beta chains from one sample, sequenced in a study of blood T cell repertoires in COVID-19. Only in-frame clones appear in the TCRdb table, and some are missing; sequencing was by immunoSEQ multiplex PCR. Of 150,000 to 200,000 clones listed, about 85% are singletons. The sample taken for sequencing was peripheral blood. These receptors all stem from a woman in her seventies with COVID-19, enrolled during active disease.

This clone was seen only a few times. The V call is TRBV30, the J call TRBJ2-1; a weak D match, TRBD2 (6 bases). V was cut by 2 bases and J by 4 bases, with 12 bases left in between. Germline CDR1 reads GTSNPN; CDR2 reads SVGIG (reference sequence). The CDR3 is 14 residues long. Written as DNA, the CDR3 is TGTGCCTGGAGTAGCCTAGCGTCTTACAATGAGCAGTTCTTC. Translating it yields CAWSSLASYNEQFF.

The chain couples TRBV10-1 to TRBJ2-3, with D possibly matching TRBD2 (5 bases). The V and J ends lost 8 bases and 0 bases respectively, with 12 bases between them. In germline, CDR1 is WNHNN, CDR2 SYGVQD (reference sequence). The CDR3 loop spans 14 amino acids. The DNA of the CDR3 is TGCGCCAGCTCAGCTCCGGGGAGCACAGATACGCAGTATTTT. Encoded protein: CASSAPGSTDTQYF.

The chain carries TRBV28 and TRBJ1-5, with 7 bases identical to TRBD1. Germline lookup yields CDR1 MDHEN and CDR2 SYDVKM. After removal of 1 base from V and 2 bases from J, the junction contained 5 bases not matched to a gene. The CDR3 is made up of 16 amino acids. The CDR3 DNA reads as TGTGCCAGCAGTTTATTCAGTCAGGGGGGCAATCAGCCCCAGCATTTT. Its translation is CASSLFSQGGNQPQHF.

This clone has only one observation. The V gene is TRBV9, the J gene TRBJ2-5; no clear D. Germline loops: CDR1 SGDLS, CDR2 YYNGEE. This CDR3 spans 16 amino acids. V was trimmed by 3 bases and J by 0 bases, leaving 15 bases between them. Written as DNA, the CDR3 is TGTGCCAGCAGCGCGCCCCTCGCAGGCAACCAAGAGACCCAGTACTTC. Translating gives CASSAPLAGNQETQYF.

In its sample, this clone was seen many times. This chain uses TRBV10-2 with TRBJ2-1; TRBD2 agrees at 7 bases. CDR1 is WSHSY and CDR2 is SAAADI in the germline V gene. This CDR3 has 14 amino acids. After removal of 8 bases from V and 8 bases from J, the junction contained 12 bases not matched to a gene. This chain's CDR3 is CASRALAGVYEQFF. The CDR3 nucleotides read TGCGCCAGCCGCGCCCTGGCGGGAGTCTATGAGCAGTTCTTC.

This chain uses TRBV7-2 with TRBJ2-7, with unresolved D. This CDR3 contains 12 residues. The germline V gene encodes CDR1 SGHTA and CDR2 FQGNSA. V lost 1 base and J 3 bases, leaving 4 bases between the germline ends. The CDR3: CASSLVLYEQYF. CDR3 nucleotide sequence: TGTGCCAGCAGCTTAGTTCTCTACGAGCAGTACTTC.

J is TRBJ2-1 and V is TRBV11-3; D ambiguous. The V end lost 2 bases, the J end lost 7 bases, and 6 bases lay between the germline ends. Germline V gives CDR1 SGHNT, CDR2 YENEEA. The CDR3 covers 12 residues. The CDR3 reads CASSLSFNEQFF. For the CDR3, the DNA is TGTGCCAGCAGCTTATCGTTTAATGAGCAGTTCTTC.

The V and J genes are TRBV28 and TRBJ2-7, with a possible D match to TRBD2 (6 bases). The CDR3 sequence is 14 residues long. Germline values: CDR1 MDHEN, CDR2 SYDVKM. The V end was cut by 3 bases, the J end by 6 bases, with 15 bases between. The CDR3 loop is CASSFLRTMREQYF. As DNA, the CDR3 is TGTGCCAGCAGTTTTCTCAGGACTATGCGCGAGCAGTACTTC.

The chain recombines TRBV9 with TRBJ1-3, with D unclear. The CDR3 contains 15 residues. Germline CDR1 is SGDLS and CDR2 is YYNGEE. Trimming shortened V by 0 bases and J by 0 bases, and 7 bases separated the two germline ends. CDR3 bases: TGTGCCAGCAGCGTAGAGCCGGGCTCTGGAAACACCATATATTTT. This sequence encodes CASSVEPGSGNTIYF.

The chain carries TRBV4-1 and TRBJ2-3, with 7 bases fitting TRBD2. J gave up 2 bases and V 1 base, and 3 bases lay outside the gene matches. The germline gives CDR1 MGHRA, CDR2 YSYEKL. This CDR3 has 15 residues. The CDR3 spells CASSQGDYFTDTQYF. CDR3 nucleotide sequence: TGCGCCAGCAGCCAAGGGGACTACTTCACAGATACGCAGTATTTT.

The CDR3 spells CASSLAGWTEAFF. CDR3 nucleotides: TGTGCCAGCAGCTTAGCGGGATGGACTGAAGCTTTCTTT. The chain employs TRBV11-3 and TRBJ1-1; D uncertain. The CDR3 has 13 residues. Trimming took 1 base from V and 5 from J, leaving 8 bases between them. The germline gives CDR1 SGHNT, CDR2 YENEEA.

The chain's CDR3 is CAISERLADSTDTQYF. In DNA form, the CDR3 reads TGTGCCATCAGTGAAAGGCTAGCGGACAGCACAGATACGCAGTATTTT. The rearrangement uses TRBV10-3 and TRBJ2-3; 7 nucleotides match TRBD2. V shed 3 bases and J 0 bases; nucleotides not matched to a gene: 6. The CDR3 has 16 residues. Germline values: CDR1 ENHRY, CDR2 SYGVKD.

The chain joins TRBV11-3 to TRBJ2-2; D is possibly TRBD2 (5 bases). The V end lost 5 bases, the J end lost 6 bases, and 19 bases lay between the germline ends. The CDR3 is made up of 16 amino acids. The germline V gene has CDR1 SGHNT and CDR2 YENEEA. CDR3 amino acids: CASSPRARAAAGELFF. Here the CDR3 DNA reads TGTGCCAGCAGCCCCCGTGCGAGGGCGGCGGCCGGGGAGCTGTTTTTT.

The chain uses TRBV2 and TRBJ1-1; D not resolved. The CDR3 is made up of 16 amino acids. V lost 1 base and J 4 bases, leaving 16 bases between the germline ends. The germline V gene has CDR1 SNHLY and CDR2 FYNNEI. CDR3 sequence reads: CASSEGWGQRPTEAFF. The DNA for the CDR3 is TGTGCCAGCAGTGAAGGGTGGGGTCAGCGGCCCACTGAAGCTTTCTTT.

The chain has TRBV15 and TRBJ2-1; D may be TRBD2 (5 bases). This CDR3 region has 13 residues. V shed 0 bases and J shed 9 bases, with 9 bases lying between them. Germline V gives CDR1 LNHNV, CDR2 YYDKDF (reference sequence). CDR3 in DNA: TGTGCCACCAGCAGAGATAATGGAGGTGAGCAGTTCTTC. Its protein is CATSRDNGGEQFF.

This chain uses TRBV18 with TRBJ1-6, with D perhaps matching TRBD1 (6 bases). Germline V CDR1 and CDR2: KGHSH, LQKENI. V was clipped by 5 bases and J by 10 bases, with 15 bases between them. This CDR3 is built from 14 residues. CDR3 bases: TGTGCCAGCTCATCTAGGGGGATTGAGTCACCCCTCCACTTT. It encodes CASSSRGIESPLHF.

The CDR3 sequence is CAIRSTDTQYF. CDR3 nucleotides: TGCGCCATTAGAAGCACAGATACGCAGTATTTT. V usage is TRBV23-1 and J usage is TRBJ2-3, with D hard to call. TRBV23-1 is assigned to the ORF class and has an uncertain function. CDR3 length: 11 amino acids. The V and J ends lost 10 bases and 0 bases respectively, with 5 bases between them.

This clone was seen just once. This chain joins TRBV2 and TRBJ2-7; D remains ambiguous. The V end lost 4 bases, the J end lost 1 base, and 2 bases lay between the germline ends. CDR3 length: 11 amino acids. CDR1 is SNHLY and CDR2 is FYNNEI in the germline V gene. CDR3 sequence reads: CASSASYEQYF. As DNA, the CDR3 is TGTGCCAGCAGTGCTTCCTACGAGCAGTACTTC.

J is TRBJ2-1 and V is TRBV7-2; 7 bases align to TRBD2. CDR1 SGHTA and CDR2 FQGNSA come from the germline V gene. V shed 4 bases and J 5 bases; nucleotides not matched to a gene: 8. This CDR3 contains 15 residues. The CDR3 coding sequence is TGTGCCAGCAGCTCTAGACTAGCAATCCACAATGAGCAGTTCTTC. Its protein is CASSSRLAIHNEQFF.

A few counts support this clone. V gene TRBV6-6 combines with J gene TRBJ1-1; 11 bases match TRBD1. Unmatched junction bases numbered 5, after V lost 6 bases and J lost 11 bases. Germline lookup yields CDR1 MNHNY and CDR2 SVGAGI (reference sequence). The CDR3 is 12 amino acids. The CDR3 DNA follows: TGTGCCAGCAGCGGGACAGGGGGTCGCGCTTTCTTT. Translated: CASSGTGGRAFF.

J is TRBJ1-1 and V is TRBV28; TRBD1 aligns across 8 bases. The J segment lost 11 bases and the V segment lost 8 bases, leaving 13 bases of the junction unmatched. CDR1 and CDR2 from the germline V gene are MDHEN and SYDVKM. The CDR3 is 13 amino acids. As DNA, the CDR3 is TGTGCCAGCTTTACTGACAGGGGCCGTACGGCTTTCTTT. It is translated as CASFTDRGRTAFF.

J is TRBJ2-4 and V is TRBV5-6; 9 nucleotides match TRBD1. CDR1 is SGHDT, CDR2 YYEEEE, per germline. Trimming removed 4 bases from V and 4 bases from J; junction bases left unmatched: 3. The CDR3 totals 14 residues. CDR3 sequence reads: CASSGGQGKNIQYF. For the CDR3, the DNA is TGTGCCAGCAGCGGGGGACAGGGAAAAAACATTCAGTACTTC.

V is TRBV3-1 (or the pseudogene TRBV3-2) and J is TRBJ2-2, with TRBD2 identical over 7 bases. The CDR3 is made up of 16 amino acids. The germline gives CDR1 LGHDT, CDR2 YNNKEL (reference sequence). Trimming at V came to 2 bases and at J to 1 base, leaving 4 bases not matched to a gene. CDR3 bases: TGTGCCAGCAGCCAAAGGACTAGTCGGAACACCGGGGAGCTGTTTTTT. This codes for CASSQRTSRNTGELFF.